Below are 27 T cell receptor beta chains sequenced from a single sample in a study of cytomegalovirus exposure and HLA in healthy donors. Vbeta (60) and Jbeta (13) primers were used in the PCR. Sequencing was performed with immunoSEQ multiplex PCR; in TCRdb, only in-frame clones are kept and a portion is missing. The repertoire includes 130,000 or so clones, approximately 10% of them detected once, and approximately 7.5% sits in the top ten. Sequences were obtained from PBMCs. These receptors were obtained from a woman aged 40 to 55 in good health and CMV-seropositive.

This chain connects TRBV13 to TRBJ2-1; D not certain. V lost 6 bases to trimming and J lost 1 base, with 10 bases between them. The CDR3 spans 14 residues. Germline lookup yields CDR1 PRHDT and CDR2 FYEKMQ (reference sequence). This CDR3 reads CASSHPISYNEQFF. CDR3 in DNA: TGTGCCAGCAGTCACCCTATATCCTACAATGAGCAGTTCTTC.

This clone was detected only a few times. The CDR3 protein is CASRLDRSSYNEQFF. CDR3 DNA: TGTGCCAGCAGACTAGACAGGAGCTCCTACAATGAGCAGTTCTTC. This chain links TRBV7-2 with TRBJ2-1; tentatively, D is TRBD1 (6 bases). CDR3 length: 15 amino acids. Germline-derived CDR1 and CDR2 are SGHTA and FQGNSA. Between the trimmed V and J ends, which lost 6 bases and 0 bases, there was a span of 12 bases.

Only a few counts were recorded for this clone. The V gene is TRBV6-1, the J gene TRBJ2-7, with TRBD1 matching over 8 bases. CDR1 is MNHNS, CDR2 SASEGT, per germline. V dropped 0 bases and J dropped 7; count of bases not matched to a gene: 8. The CDR3 is 15 amino acids. CDR3 in DNA: TGTGCCAGCAGTGAAGCTGCAGGACAGGGTCAAGAGCAGTACTTC. This codes for CASSEAAGQGQEQYF.

This clone came up a few times. The gene calls are TRBV29-1 and TRBJ2-5; D possibly corresponds to TRBD1 (6 bases). Per the germline V gene, CDR1 is SQVTM and CDR2 is ANQGSEA. Trimming pared 3 bases from V and 0 bases from J, leaving 20 bases between. The CDR3 length is 17 residues. The CDR3 sequence: CSVDSWGSKGDQETQYF. As DNA, the CDR3 is TGCAGCGTTGACTCTTGGGGGAGTAAGGGGGACCAAGAGACCCAGTACTTC.

CDR3 region: CASSPGNRWGYTF. The CDR3 coding sequence is TGTGCCAGCAGCCCAGGGAATCGCTGGGGCTACACCTTC. V is TRBV4-2 and J is TRBJ1-2, with D possibly matching TRBD1 (5 bases). V lost 4 bases and J 8 bases, leaving 14 bases between the germline ends. CDR1 is LGHNA, CDR2 YNFKEQ, per germline. There are 13 residues in the CDR3.

A few counts support this clone. CDR3 bases: TGTGCCAGCAGCTTAAGGTCGACAGGGATCCCCTACGAGCAGTACTTC. Protein sequence: CASSLRSTGIPYEQYF. This chain joins TRBV7-2 and TRBJ2-7; 7 positions agree with TRBD1. CDR1 is SGHTA, CDR2 FQGNSA, per germline. With V trimmed by 2 bases and J by 2 bases, 9 bases remained unmatched. CDR3 length: 16 amino acids.

This clone was seen a few times. V usage is TRBV5-5 and J usage is TRBJ1-4; D is uncertain. This CDR3 is 13 amino acids long. Germline CDR1 reads SGHKS; CDR2 reads YYEKEE (reference sequence). V was pared by 0 bases and J by 4 bases, with 4 bases between. The CDR3: CASSLGRNEKLFF. Written as DNA, the CDR3 is TGTGCCAGCAGCTTGGGTCGTAATGAAAAACTGTTTTTT.

This chain uses TRBV19 with TRBJ2-1, with D possibly being TRBD2 (6 bases). V was pared by 7 bases and J by 6 bases, with 13 bases between. The CDR3 runs to 13 residues. The germline gives CDR1 LNHDA, CDR2 SQIVND (reference sequence). Here the CDR3 DNA reads TGTGCCAGTATGCAGGGCGGGGTCAATGAGCAGTTCTTC. Its translation is CASMQGGVNEQFF.

The J gene is TRBJ1-5, the V gene TRBV19, with 9 bases that match TRBD1. This CDR3 is 16 amino acids long. CDR1 is LNHDA and CDR2 is SQIVND in the germline V gene (reference sequence). V trimming: 5 bases; J trimming: 2 bases; junction bases outside the gene matches: 7. The DNA of the CDR3 is TGTGCCAGTAGTTCGGGCCGGACAGGGGGCAATCAGCCCCAGCATTTT. Translated: CASSSGRTGGNQPQHF.

The table lists this clone with a few counts. The V and J genes are TRBV6-5 and TRBJ1-2; D may be TRBD1 (5 bases). Germline-derived CDR1 and CDR2 are MNHEY and SVGAGI. The CDR3 spans 14 residues. V was shortened by 6 bases and J by 5 bases, with 16 bases between the two germline ends. The CDR3 spells CASSRGTTHYGYTF. CDR3 DNA: TGTGCCAGCAGCAGAGGGACTACGCATTATGGCTACACCTTC.

The chain uses TRBV11-3 and TRBJ2-7, with a possible D match to TRBD1 (6 bases). There are 12 residues in the CDR3. V dropped 4 bases and J dropped 5 bases, with 9 bases sitting between them. The V gene's germline CDR1 is SGHNT and CDR2 YENEEA. The CDR3 DNA follows: TGTGCCAGCAGCTCGTACAGGGACGAGCAGTACTTC. This translates into CASSSYRDEQYF.

This clone was seen a few times. This rearrangement joins TRBV5-1 to TRBJ2-5; 10 nucleotides align to TRBD2. Germline V gives CDR1 SGHRS, CDR2 YFSETQ. V lost 0 bases and J lost 1; bases outside the gene matches: 6. This CDR3 region has 17 residues. The CDR3 nucleotides are TGCGCCAGCAGCTTGGCTTTTAGCGGGGGGTCCCAAGAGACCCAGTACTTC. It codes for CASSLAFSGGSQETQYF.

The CDR3 DNA sequence: TGCGCCAGCAGTTTCCGGGACAAGGGAGCTCAGCCCCAGCATTTT. Translation gives CASSFRDKGAQPQHF. This chain connects TRBV23-1 to TRBJ1-5, with D perhaps TRBD1 (6 bases). TRBV23-1 is marked as an open reading frame, function uncertain. The CDR3 has 15 residues. V dropped 5 bases and J dropped 6 bases, with 17 bases sitting between them.

This clone was counted only a few times. The chain employs TRBV2 and TRBJ2-3; TRBD2 agrees at 12 bases. The germline gives CDR1 SNHLY, CDR2 FYNNEI. Trimming removed 5 bases from V and 0 bases from J; junction bases left unmatched: 9. The CDR3 runs to 18 residues. The CDR3 protein is CASSSRLAGDPSTDTQYF. The CDR3 DNA sequence: TGTGCCAGCAGTTCCCGACTAGCGGGGGATCCTAGCACAGATACGCAGTATTTT.

The chain links TRBV7-8 to TRBJ1-2; D may be TRBD1 (5 bases). This CDR3 region has 14 residues. V lost 3 bases and J lost 4, with 12 bases in between. Germline V gene data show CDR1 as SGHVS and CDR2 as FQNEAQ. CDR3 sequence: CASSLQTDVYGYTF. The CDR3 DNA follows: TGTGCCAGCAGCTTGCAGACAGATGTCTATGGCTACACCTTC.

This clone has a handful of counts. V usage is TRBV5-1 and J usage is TRBJ1-1; D is perhaps TRBD1 (6 bases). From germline, CDR1 is SGHRS and CDR2 YFSETQ. The CDR3 loop spans 17 amino acids. The V gene lost 3 bases and the J gene lost 0 bases, with 18 bases spanning the gap. CDR3 DNA: TGCGCCAGCAGCTCCGGACAGCGGCTCTTCATGAACACTGAAGCTTTCTTT. As protein: CASSSGQRLFMNTEAFF.

The chain joins TRBV19 to TRBJ1-2; 8 bases are shared with TRBD1. There are 14 residues in the CDR3. V shed 5 bases and J 4 bases; nucleotides not matched to a gene: 6. CDR1 and CDR2 (germline): LNHDA, SQIVND (reference sequence). The CDR3 DNA is TGTGCCAGTAGTCGCGAGACAGGGGTCTATGGCTACACCTTC. Protein sequence: CASSRETGVYGYTF.

The rearrangement uses TRBV27 and TRBJ2-2; TRBD2 is a possible D gene (7 bases). This CDR3 contains 15 residues. The ends were cut back, 6 bases at V and 2 bases at J, with 13 bases in the middle. Germline V CDR1 and CDR2: MNHEY, SMNVEV (reference sequence). The CDR3 sequence: CASSARGGNTGELFF. Written as DNA, the CDR3 is TGTGCCAGCAGCGCGAGGGGGGGCAACACCGGGGAGCTGTTTTTT.

J is TRBJ1-2 and V is TRBV2; TRBD1 matches at 7 bases. CDR3 size: 15 residues. In germline, CDR1 is SNHLY, CDR2 FYNNEI. V shed 1 base, J shed 3 bases, and the junction held 5 bases outside the gene matches. CDR3 nucleotides: TGTGCCAGCAGTGAAGGACAGGGTCGAGACTATGGCTACACCTTC. It codes for CASSEGQGRDYGYTF.

The DNA of the CDR3 is TGTGCCAGCAGTTTCGGACTAGGGTTCAATGAGCAGTTCTTC. Residues: CASSFGLGFNEQFF. The chain employs TRBV6-6 and TRBJ2-1; 7 positions agree with TRBD2. Germline assignment: CDR1 MNHNY and CDR2 SVGAGI (reference sequence). The CDR3 contains 14 residues. Trimming took 4 bases from V and 6 from J; bases not matched to a gene: 6.

This clone turned up a few times. V is TRBV5-1 and J is TRBJ1-2, with 8 bases aligning to TRBD1. The J segment lost 4 bases and the V segment lost 4 bases, leaving 6 bases of the junction unmatched. The CDR3 consists of 14 residues. Germline V gene lookup returns CDR1 SGHRS and CDR2 YFSETQ. CDR3 in DNA: TGCGCCAGCAGCCGGGACAGGAATTTCTATGGCTACACCTTC. Amino acid sequence: CASSRDRNFYGYTF.

Turning to this clone: This specimen includes other DNA sequences encoding the same CDR3. The J gene is TRBJ2-3, the V gene TRBV11-2, with D perhaps matching TRBD2 (5 bases). Trimming removed 6 bases at V and 2 bases at J, with 12 bases between. The CDR3 runs to 14 residues. The germline gives CDR1 SGHAT, CDR2 FQNNGV. The CDR3 nucleotides read TGTGCCAGCAGTCCACTAGGGCCCACAGATACGCAGTATTTT. Its protein product is CASSPLGPTDTQYF.

The rearrangement uses TRBV2 and TRBJ2-1; 7 bases are a match to TRBD2. This CDR3 is built from 15 residues. CDR1 SNHLY and CDR2 FYNNEI come from the germline V gene. V lost 7 bases and J lost 3; bases outside the gene matches: 9. The CDR3 DNA reads as TGTGCCAGCAAGCCTAGGGAGGGTGGCTACAATGAGCAGTTCTTC. It translates to CASKPREGGYNEQFF.

J is TRBJ2-7 and V is TRBV6-4; possible D gene TRBD1, 6 bases. This CDR3 spans 15 amino acids. Per germline, CDR1 MRHNA and CDR2 SNTAGT. V shed 4 bases and J shed 2 bases, with 15 bases lying between them. The CDR3: CASSVGPGDTYEQYF. The CDR3 DNA reads TGTGCCAGCAGTGTAGGACCAGGGGACACCTACGAGCAGTACTTC.

This clone came up a few times. The chain couples TRBV5-6 to TRBJ1-5, with D possibly TRBD1 on 5 matching bases. Trimming cost V 4 bases and J 6 bases, with 14 bases left between them. The CDR3 covers 14 residues. Looked up from germline, CDR1 is SGHDT and CDR2 is YYEEEE. Here the CDR3 DNA reads TGTGCCAGCAGCACCCGACAGATAGTTCAGCCCCAGCATTTT. The encoded protein is CASSTRQIVQPQHF.

The chain links TRBV18 to TRBJ2-6; 9 nucleotides line up with TRBD1. The length of the CDR3 is 17 residues. The V and J ends lost 3 bases and 4 bases, in that order; junction bases with no gene match: 7. Germline V gene sequence: CDR1 KGHSH, CDR2 LQKENI. The CDR3 protein is CASSPLIQGAGANVLTF. The CDR3 nucleotides read TGTGCCAGCTCACCTTTGATACAGGGGGCAGGGGCCAACGTCCTGACTTTC.

A few counts support this clone. The V call is TRBV10-1, the J call TRBJ2-7; D unresolved. CDR1 is WNHNN and CDR2 is SYGVQD in the germline V gene (reference sequence). This CDR3 contains 15 residues. Trimming cost V 0 bases and J 6 bases, with 15 bases left between them. The CDR3 bases are TGCGCCAGCAGTGAGTCCCCAACGACTTCTGGCGAGCAGTACTTC. Protein product: CASSESPTTSGEQYF.